This T cell receptor (beta chain) was sequenced during a study of control samples from healthy donors and cancer patients. The CDR3 spans 17 residues. V lost 3 bases to trimming and J lost 5 bases, with 22 bases between them. Germline V gene data show CDR1 as MDHEN and CDR2 as SYDVKM. TCRdb's copy holds only in-frame clones and misses some; the assay was immunoSEQ multiplex PCR. The sample lists fewer than 200,000 clones, about 92% occurring once. The receptor was derived from a young man in good health. The sample taken for sequencing was blood. This chain uses TRBV28 with TRBJ2-5, with D perhaps matching TRBD2 (5 bases). The CDR3 reads CASSLNAFRGPGETQYF. The CDR3 nucleotides read TGTGCCAGCAGTTTGAACGCTTTCCGAGGGCCGGGGGAGACCCAGTACTTC.